A selection of T cell receptor beta chains follows, all from one sample in a study of blood T cell repertoires in COVID-19. Measured with immunoSEQ multiplex PCR; TCRdb has only the in-frame clones, and not every one. The data hold about 53,000 clones, with around four fifths observed a single time. Sequenced input: peripheral blood. These receptors came from a human donor in a cohort sampled during active COVID-19. Each CDR3 is given with its conserved first and last residue. A D gene is named only where the DNA matches it firmly. Clone size, where shown, is once, few, many, or a class for clones that have expanded.

V gene: TRBV4-1
D gene: -
J gene: TRBJ1-2
clone size: -
CDR3 protein: CASSQNRATGGYTF
CDR3 DNA: TGCGCCAGCAGCCAAAACAGGGCCACGGGTGGCTACACCTTC

V gene: TRBV2
D gene: -
J gene: TRBJ1-1
clone size: -
CDR3 protein: CASSTRVRAEAFF
CDR3 DNA: TGTGCCAGCAGTACCAGGGTACGAGCTGAAGCTTTCTTT

V gene: TRBV18
D gene: TRBD1
J gene: TRBJ1-1
clone size: -
CDR3 protein: CASSVRTGLNTEAFF
CDR3 DNA: TGTGCCAGCTCAGTTCGGACAGGGCTGAACACTGAAGCTTTCTTT

V gene: TRBV7-3
D gene: -
J gene: TRBJ2-2
clone size: -
CDR3 protein: CASSLGPDTGELFF
CDR3 DNA: TGTGCCAGCAGCTTAGGGCCCGACACCGGGGAGCTGTTTTTT

V gene: TRBV5-4
D gene: -
J gene: TRBJ1-4
clone size: -
CDR3 protein: CASSRNGGALVEKLFF
CDR3 DNA: TGTGCCAGCAGCAGGAATGGGGGGGCTCTGGTCGAAAAACTGTTTTTT

V gene: TRBV7-9
D gene: TRBD1
J gene: TRBJ2-2
clone size: few
CDR3 protein: CASSLTGVGELFF
CDR3 DNA: TGTGCCAGCAGCTTAACAGGGGTCGGGGAGCTGTTTTTT

V gene: TRBV2
D gene: -
J gene: TRBJ1-6
clone size: -
CDR3 protein: CASRPTGQGSPLHF
CDR3 DNA: TGTGCCAGCAGGCCGACAGGCCAGGGATCACCCCTCCACTTT

V gene: TRBV9
D gene: TRBD2
J gene: TRBJ2-1
clone size: -
CDR3 protein: CASSASGGAYNEQFF
CDR3 DNA: TGTGCCAGCAGCGCCAGCGGGGGGGCCTACAATGAGCAGTTCTTC

V gene: TRBV5-4
D gene: TRBD2
J gene: TRBJ2-3
clone size: few
CDR3 protein: CASSPGGLTDTQYF
CDR3 DNA: TGTGCCAGCAGCCCGGGGGGACTCACAGATACGCAGTATTTT

V gene: TRBV30
D gene: TRBD1
J gene: TRBJ2-7
clone size: -
CDR3 protein: CAWRRQGAGYEQYF
CDR3 DNA: TGTGCCTGGAGAAGACAGGGGGCAGGCTACGAGCAGTACTTC

V gene: TRBV28
D gene: TRBD1
J gene: TRBJ2-7
clone size: -
CDR3 protein: CASTKQGLSSYEQYF
CDR3 DNA: TGTGCCAGCACTAAACAGGGGTTATCATCCTACGAGCAGTACTTC

V gene: TRBV19
D gene: TRBD1
J gene: TRBJ1-1
clone size: -
CDR3 protein: CASWSGGFRGDRGGPEAFF
CDR3 DNA: TGTGCCAGTTGGTCTGGTGGTTTCCGTGGGGACAGGGGGGGGCCTGAAGCTTTCTTT